This T cell receptor beta chain derives from a study of shared clonotypes between healthy human individuals. Adult donors, all healthy and HIV-negative, had no recent acute infections or vaccinations. Germline CDR1 is GTSNPN and CDR2 is SVGIG (reference sequence). This CDR3 region has 13 residues. Deep was the level at which the assay was run. An even split of each subset's genomic DNA across several immunoSEQ plates was performed. Sequenced by immunoSEQ multiplex PCR; TCRdb stores in-frame clones only, minus some. The sample lists roughly 1,100,000 clones; around 76% were seen once. Source material: memory CD4+ T cells sorted from blood. As for subset: CD45RA-negative fraction. J is TRBJ2-5 and V is TRBV30; D is unclear. The J call may be faulty, since TRBJ2-7 better matches the DNA end. The receptor's source is a man aged 18 to 35 in good health. CDR3 sequence (DNA): TGTGCCTGGAGTGTACCCCCCTCGTACGAGCAGTACTTC. It specifies CAWSVPPSYEQYF.